These T cell receptor beta chains were read from a single sample in a study of response to subunit inactivated influenza vaccine. TCRdb fed the RT-PCR reads into MiXCR, producing one record per CDR3 protein. In the table there are 600,000 to 700,000 distinct CDR3 sequences, around 15% of which are singletons. Material: PBMCs from blood, obtained around 15 days before vaccination. These receptors came from a man aged 45-65 years who received an inactivated influenza vaccine. The conserved cysteine and the conserved F or W are not part of the CDR3 here. The order of the fields is V gene, J gene, D gene, CDR3 protein. The D gene is left open where the match is weak.

TRBV7-9	TRBJ2-2	NA	ASSLARGVTGELF
TRBV6-2/TRBV6-3	TRBJ1-2	NA	ASSYGQASGIYGYT
TRBV20-1	TRBJ2-5	NA	SAPPSGQETQY
TRBV12-3/TRBV12-4	TRBJ2-3	NA	ASSPGAKWSTDTQY
TRBV12-3/TRBV12-4	TRBJ2-5	NA	ASSFPAARETQY
TRBV14	TRBJ1-2	TRBD1	ASSRWTGGSGRGYT
TRBV6-5	TRBJ2-7	TRBD2	ASSYATSGSGYEQY
TRBV5-6	TRBJ1-4	NA	ASSKPRDGLF
TRBV18	TRBJ2-1	NA	ASSPTGHRGNEQF
TRBV5-1	TRBJ2-1	TRBD1	ASSWGQASSYNEQF
TRBV5-6	TRBJ2-1	TRBD2	ASSPSWKSGGAVDEQF
TRBV12-3/TRBV12-4	TRBJ2-7	NA	ASSPFRGPYEQY
TRBV14	TRBJ2-2	NA	ASSQVRMTGELF
TRBV9	TRBJ1-2	NA	ASSVELVPNYGYT
TRBV12-3/TRBV12-4	TRBJ2-3	TRBD2	ASATAGGASTDTQY
TRBV6-1	TRBJ1-5	NA	ASSETSDQPQH
TRBV5-1	TRBJ2-2	NA	ASSRAEEGGYTGELF
TRBV5-1	TRBJ1-1	NA	ASSLGPSGNTEAF
TRBV2	TRBJ1-5	NA	ASSEEGGGQPQH
TRBV5-1	TRBJ2-3	TRBD2	ASSPQPSGSSTDTQY
TRBV27	TRBJ2-7	TRBD2	ASSYPGGFEQY
TRBV7-2	TRBJ2-2	NA	ASSPGGPGAGELF
TRBV5-6	TRBJ2-1	NA	ASSLVDRAYNEQF
TRBV27	TRBJ2-1	NA	ASSLRTPGNRPNEQF
TRBV4-2	TRBJ1-1	NA	ASSHRALGTEAF
TRBV28	TRBJ2-3	TRBD2	ASSFSLGTSGSTDTQY
TRBV12-3/TRBV12-4	TRBJ2-7	NA	ASGDNPSYEQY
TRBV5-1	TRBJ2-7	TRBD1	ASSLTGQAYEQY
TRBV7-2	TRBJ2-7	TRBD2	ASSPYGAGGYEQY
TRBV20-1	TRBJ2-6	NA	SAGSRRSGANVLT
TRBV20-1	TRBJ1-1	TRBD1	SAPGGAGTEAF
TRBV20-1	TRBJ2-1	NA	SARPTLGRGYNEQF
TRBV6-2/TRBV6-3	TRBJ2-7	TRBD2	ASSYGGLESYEQY
TRBV7-9	TRBJ2-5	NA	ASSLISGQETQY
TRBV6-5	TRBJ2-5	NA	ASSSGLSTTQETQY
TRBV20-1	TRBJ2-3	TRBD2	SARSTYRRERTDTQY
TRBV7-2	TRBJ2-7	TRBD1	ASSLDGQGGYEQY
TRBV28	TRBJ2-7	TRBD1	ASSLTGVRYEQY
TRBV4-3	TRBJ2-1	NA	ASSQDMGAHNEQF
TRBV5-1	TRBJ2-2	NA	ASRTDFGELF